This TCR beta chain was obtained from a study of spatial heterogeneity in lung cancer. This sample's time point: sample taken at primary tumor resection. Whole RNA came from tumor, nontumor lung or frozen PBMC and was sequenced without being sorted. TCRdb itself ran the 5' RACE reads through MiXCR, one entry per CDR3 protein. The repertoire holds 90,000 to 95,000 distinct CDR3 sequences, with around 12% as singletons. The V end was cut by 3 bases, the J end by 1 base, with 9 bases between. The CDR3 runs to 15 residues. Per germline, CDR1 SGHTA and CDR2 FQGNSA. The chain joins TRBV7-2 to TRBJ2-2; D gene uncertain. The sequence was collected from a male donor with early-stage non-small cell lung cancer. The sequencing used PBMCs, collected at surgery. CDR3 sequence: CASSFRFENTGELFF. CDR3 DNA sequence: TGTGCCAGCAGCTTCCGGTTCGAGAACACCGGGGAGCTGTTTTTT.